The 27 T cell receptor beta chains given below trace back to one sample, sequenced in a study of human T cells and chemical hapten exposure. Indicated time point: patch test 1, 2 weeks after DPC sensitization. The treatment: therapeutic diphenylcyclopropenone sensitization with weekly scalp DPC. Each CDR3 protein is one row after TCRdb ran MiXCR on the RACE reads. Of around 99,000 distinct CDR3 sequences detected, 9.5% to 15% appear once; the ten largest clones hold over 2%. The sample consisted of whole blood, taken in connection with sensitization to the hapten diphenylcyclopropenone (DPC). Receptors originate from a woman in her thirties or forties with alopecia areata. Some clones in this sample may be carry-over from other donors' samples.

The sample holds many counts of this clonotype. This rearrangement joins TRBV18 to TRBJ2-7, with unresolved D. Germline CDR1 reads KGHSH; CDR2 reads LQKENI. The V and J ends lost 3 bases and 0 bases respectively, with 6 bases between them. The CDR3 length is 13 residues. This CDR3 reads CASSPPSSYEQYF. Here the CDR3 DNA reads TGTGCCAGCTCACCCCCGAGCTCCTACGAGCAGTACTTC.

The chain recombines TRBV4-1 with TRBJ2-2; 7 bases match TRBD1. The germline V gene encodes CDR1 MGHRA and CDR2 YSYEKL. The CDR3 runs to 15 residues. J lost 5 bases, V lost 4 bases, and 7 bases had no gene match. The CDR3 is CASSPLDRETGELFF. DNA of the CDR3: TGCGCCAGCAGCCCATTAGACAGGGAAACCGGGGAGCTGTTTTTT.

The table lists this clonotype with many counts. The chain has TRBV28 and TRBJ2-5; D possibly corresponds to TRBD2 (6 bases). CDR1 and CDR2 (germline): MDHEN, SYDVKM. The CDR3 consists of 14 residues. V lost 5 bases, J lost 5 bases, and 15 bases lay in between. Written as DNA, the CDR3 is TGTGCCAGCAGTACCCAAACAGGAGGGGAGACCCAGTACTTC. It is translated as CASSTQTGGETQYF.

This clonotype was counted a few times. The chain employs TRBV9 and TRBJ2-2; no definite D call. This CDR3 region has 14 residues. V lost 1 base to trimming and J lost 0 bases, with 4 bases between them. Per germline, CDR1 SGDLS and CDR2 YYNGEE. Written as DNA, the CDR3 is TGTGCCAGCAGCGTAAGGTCGAACACCGGGGAGCTGTTTTTT. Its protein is CASSVRSNTGELFF.

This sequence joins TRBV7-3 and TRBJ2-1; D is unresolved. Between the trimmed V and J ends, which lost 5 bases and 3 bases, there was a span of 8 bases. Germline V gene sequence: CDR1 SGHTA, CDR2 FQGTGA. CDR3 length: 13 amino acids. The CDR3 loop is CASSPRSYNEQFF. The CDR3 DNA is TGTGCCAGCAGCCCCCGGAGCTACAATGAGCAGTTCTTC.

CDR3 DNA: TGTGCCAGCAGCGTAGATGGGGTACAGGGGAATGAGCAGTTCTTC. It encodes CASSVDGVQGNEQFF. This chain connects TRBV9 to TRBJ2-1; 7 bases align to TRBD1. V shed 0 bases, J shed 7 bases, and the junction held 7 bases outside the gene matches. There are 15 residues in the CDR3. Germline assignment: CDR1 SGDLS and CDR2 YYNGEE.

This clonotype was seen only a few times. As DNA, the CDR3 is TGTGCCAGCAGTGAATATGGGACAGGGGCGGCAGATACGCAGTATTTT. It is translated as CASSEYGTGAADTQYF. This chain links TRBV6-1 with TRBJ2-3, with 10 bases aligning to TRBD1. The junction had 6 bases not matched to a gene; V was cut back by 2 bases and J by 4 bases. The CDR3 covers 16 residues. Germline V gene data show CDR1 as MNHNS and CDR2 as SASEGT.

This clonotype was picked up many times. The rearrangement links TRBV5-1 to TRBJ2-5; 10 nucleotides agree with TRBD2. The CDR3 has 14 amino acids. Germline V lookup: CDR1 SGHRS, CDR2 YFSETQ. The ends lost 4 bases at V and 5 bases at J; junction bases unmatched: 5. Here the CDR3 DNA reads TGCGCCAGCAGCCAGAGCGGGAGGGGCGAGACCCAGTACTTC. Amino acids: CASSQSGRGETQYF. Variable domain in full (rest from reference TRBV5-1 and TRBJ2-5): KAGVTQTPRYLIKTRGQQVTLSCSPISGHRSVSWYQQTPGQGLQFLFEYFSETQRNKGNFPGRFSGRQFSNSRSEMNVSTLELGDSALYLCASSQSGRGETQYFGPGTRLLVL.

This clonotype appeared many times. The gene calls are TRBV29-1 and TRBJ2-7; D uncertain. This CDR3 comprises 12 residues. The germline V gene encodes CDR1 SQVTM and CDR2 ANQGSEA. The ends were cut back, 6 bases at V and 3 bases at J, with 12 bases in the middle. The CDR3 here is CSVGRSYYEQYF. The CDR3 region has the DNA TGCAGCGTCGGAAGGTCCTACTACGAGCAGTACTTC.

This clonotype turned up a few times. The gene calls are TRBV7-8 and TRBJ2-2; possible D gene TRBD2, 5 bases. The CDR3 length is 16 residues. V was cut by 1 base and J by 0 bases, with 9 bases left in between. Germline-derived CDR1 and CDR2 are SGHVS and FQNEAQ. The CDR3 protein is CASSLESGSNTGELFF. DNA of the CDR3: TGTGCCAGCAGCTTAGAAAGCGGCTCGAACACCGGGGAGCTGTTTTTT.

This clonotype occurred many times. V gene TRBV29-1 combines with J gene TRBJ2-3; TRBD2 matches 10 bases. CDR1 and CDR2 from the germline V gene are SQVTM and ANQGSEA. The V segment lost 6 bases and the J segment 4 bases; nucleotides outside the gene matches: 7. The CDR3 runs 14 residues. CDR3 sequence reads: CSVDLAGDADTQYF. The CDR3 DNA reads TGCAGCGTAGATCTAGCGGGAGATGCAGATACGCAGTATTTT.

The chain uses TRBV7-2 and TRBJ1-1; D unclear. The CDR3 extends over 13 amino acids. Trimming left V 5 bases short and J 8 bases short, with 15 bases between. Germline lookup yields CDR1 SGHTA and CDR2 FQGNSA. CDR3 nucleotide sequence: TGTGCCAGCAGCCCCAGAAGGGCTAGAGAAGCTTTCTTT. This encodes CASSPRRAREAFF.

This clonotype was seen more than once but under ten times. CDR3 nucleotide sequence: TGTGCCAGCAGTCTCGACAGGGGGGCCTACGAGCAGTACTTC. Translated: CASSLDRGAYEQYF. The gene calls are TRBV28 and TRBJ2-7, with TRBD1 identical over 9 bases. With V trimmed by 5 bases and J by 2 bases, 4 bases remained unmatched. The CDR3 has 14 amino acids. Germline CDR1 is MDHEN and CDR2 is SYDVKM. Looking up the rest from reference TRBV28 and TRBJ2-7 gives the full variable domain: DVKVTQSSRYLVKRTGEKVFLECVQDMDHENMFWYRQDPGLGLRLIYFSYDVKMKEKGDIPEGYSVSREKKERFSLILESASTNQTSMYLCASSLDRGAYEQYFGPGTRLTVT.

The CDR3 here is CASSFGQGLRYNEQFF. The CDR3 nucleotides are TGTGCCAGCAGTTTCGGGCAGGGGCTCCGCTACAATGAGCAGTTCTTC. The chain combines TRBV12-3 or TRBV12-4 with TRBJ2-1; weak D call: TRBD1 (6 bases). Deletions cut 3 bases from V and 3 bases from J, with 15 bases between. The CDR3 runs to 16 residues.

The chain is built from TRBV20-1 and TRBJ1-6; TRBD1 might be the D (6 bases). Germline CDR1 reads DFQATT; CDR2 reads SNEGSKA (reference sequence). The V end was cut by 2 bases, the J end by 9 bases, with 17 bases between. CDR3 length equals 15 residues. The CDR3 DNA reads TGCAGTGCTAGATTTAGGCAGGGGTATGGTTCACCCCTCCACTTT. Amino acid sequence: CSARFRQGYGSPLHF.

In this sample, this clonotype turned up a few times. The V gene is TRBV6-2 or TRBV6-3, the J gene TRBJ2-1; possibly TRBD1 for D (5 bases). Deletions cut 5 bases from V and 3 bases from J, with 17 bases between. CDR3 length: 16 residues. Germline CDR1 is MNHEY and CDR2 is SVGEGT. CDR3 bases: TGTGCCAGCAGTATGGCGGTATTTGACAGCTACAATGAGCAGTTCTTC. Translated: CASSMAVFDSYNEQFF.

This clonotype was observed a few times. CDR3 in amino acids: CSARGSGGARGSTEAFF. The DNA of the CDR3 is TGCAGTGCTAGGGGCTCAGGGGGCGCAAGGGGTTCCACTGAAGCTTTCTTT. The rearrangement uses TRBV20-1 and TRBJ1-1; 8 nucleotides match TRBD1. The V segment lost 3 bases and the J segment 4 bases; nucleotides outside the gene matches: 16. Per germline, CDR1 DFQATT and CDR2 SNEGSKA (reference sequence). This CDR3 has 17 residues.

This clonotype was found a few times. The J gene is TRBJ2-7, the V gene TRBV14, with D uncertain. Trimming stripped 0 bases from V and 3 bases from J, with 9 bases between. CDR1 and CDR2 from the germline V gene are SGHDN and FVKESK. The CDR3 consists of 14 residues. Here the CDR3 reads CASSQDFPSYEQYF. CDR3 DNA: TGTGCCAGCAGCCAAGATTTCCCCAGCTACGAGCAGTACTTC. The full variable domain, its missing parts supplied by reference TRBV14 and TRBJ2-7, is EAGVTQFPSHSVIEKGQTVTLRCDPISGHDNLYWYRRVMGKEIKFLLHFVKESKQDESGMPNNRFLAERTGGTYSTLKVQPAELEDSGVYFCASSQDFPSYEQYFGPGTRLTVT.

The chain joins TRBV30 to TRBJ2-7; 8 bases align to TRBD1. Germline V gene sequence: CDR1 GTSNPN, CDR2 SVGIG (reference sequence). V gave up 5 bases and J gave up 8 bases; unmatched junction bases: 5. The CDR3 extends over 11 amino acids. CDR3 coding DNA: TGTGCCTGGGGACAGGGCTTCAAGCAGTACTTC. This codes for CAWGQGFKQYF.

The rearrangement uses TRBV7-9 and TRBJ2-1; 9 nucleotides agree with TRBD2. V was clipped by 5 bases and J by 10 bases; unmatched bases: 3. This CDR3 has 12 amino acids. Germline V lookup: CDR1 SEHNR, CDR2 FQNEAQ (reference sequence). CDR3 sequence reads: CASSPSGIEQFF. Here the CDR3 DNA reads TGTGCCAGCAGCCCTAGCGGGATCGAGCAGTTCTTC.

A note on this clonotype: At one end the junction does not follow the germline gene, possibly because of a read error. The CDR3 sequence is CASSLNTGTDTQYF. The CDR3 nucleotides are TGTGCCAGCAGTTTGAATACGGGCACAGATACGCAGTACTTT. The V and J genes are TRBV28 and TRBJ2-3; no clear D. Germline assignment: CDR1 MDHEN and CDR2 SYDVKM. The CDR3 contains 14 residues.

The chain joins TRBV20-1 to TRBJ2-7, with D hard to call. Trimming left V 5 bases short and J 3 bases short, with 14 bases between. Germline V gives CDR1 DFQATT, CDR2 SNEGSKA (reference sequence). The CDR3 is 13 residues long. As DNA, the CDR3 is TGCAGTGCTGCTGAGGCGGTTTACTACGAGCAGTACTTC. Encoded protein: CSAAEAVYYEQYF.

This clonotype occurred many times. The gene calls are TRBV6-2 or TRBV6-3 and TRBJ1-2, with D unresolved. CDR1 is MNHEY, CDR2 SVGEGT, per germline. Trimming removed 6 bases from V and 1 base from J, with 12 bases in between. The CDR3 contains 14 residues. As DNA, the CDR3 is TGTGCCAGCAGCCTCTTGGAGGGTAACTATGGCTACACCTTC. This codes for CASSLLEGNYGYTF.

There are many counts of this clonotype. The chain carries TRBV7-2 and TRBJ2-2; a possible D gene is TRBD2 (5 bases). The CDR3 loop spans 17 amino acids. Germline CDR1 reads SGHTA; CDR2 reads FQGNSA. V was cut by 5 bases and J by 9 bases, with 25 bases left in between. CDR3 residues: CASSTPPRDPYKRELFF. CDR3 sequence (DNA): TGTGCCAGCAGCACCCCGCCCCGGGATCCCTATAAGCGGGAGCTGTTTTTT.

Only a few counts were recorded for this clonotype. CDR3 loop: CASSLLAGAGETQYF. CDR3 coding DNA: TGTGCCAGCAGCCTTCTAGCGGGAGCAGGAGAGACCCAGTACTTC. V and J are TRBV7-9 and TRBJ2-5, with 10 bases that match TRBD2. This CDR3 is built from 15 residues. The germline gives CDR1 SEHNR, CDR2 FQNEAQ (reference sequence). Trimming removed 5 bases from V and 4 bases from J; junction bases left unmatched: 7.

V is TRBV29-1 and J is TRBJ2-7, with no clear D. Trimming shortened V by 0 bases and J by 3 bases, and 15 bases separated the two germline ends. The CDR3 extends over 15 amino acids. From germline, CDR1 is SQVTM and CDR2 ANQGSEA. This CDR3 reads CSVEEVGGASYEQYF. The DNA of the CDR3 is TGCAGCGTTGAAGAGGTTGGTGGTGCCAGCTACGAGCAGTACTTC.

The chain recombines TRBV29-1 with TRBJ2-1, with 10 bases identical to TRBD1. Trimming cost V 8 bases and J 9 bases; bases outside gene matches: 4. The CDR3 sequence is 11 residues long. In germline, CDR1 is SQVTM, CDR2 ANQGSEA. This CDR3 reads CSTGQGGEQFF. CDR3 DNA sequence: TGCAGCACTGGACAGGGGGGTGAGCAGTTCTTC.